Listed here are 5 T cell receptor beta chains from one sample, sequenced in a study of regulatory T cells in long-lasting Graves disease (dated by TCRdb to the early 2020s). The receptor library was made with multiplex PCR. The sample was run on an Illumina HiSeq 4000. To build TCR beta libraries, CDR3 regions were amplified by Arm-PCR using iRepertoire HTBI primers. In TCRdb, the public reads were trimmed at Q25 with fastp and aligned with MiXCR, with productive beta chains retained. Entries that share a CDR3 protein sequence are merged under the most common genes and DNA. The sample contains 600,000 to 800,000 distinct CDR3 sequences, around 30% of them found a single time. The ten largest clonotypes hold 42% of the sample. Sample time point, as interpreted from the label and publication: persistent/refractory GD, antithyroid drugs over 5 years with positive TRAb. For both TCR sequencing and RNA sequencing, RNA was extracted from PBMCs using TRIzol.

Sequencing was performed on peripheral blood mononuclear cells (PBMCs), taken when the disease was refractory, from a patient treated with antithyroid drugs. Every receptor here comes from a female donor with Graves disease.

This clonotype showed up just a few times. In DNA, the CDR3 is TGTGCCAGCAGTGAAGCGCACGGAGGGCTTTACTATGGCTACACCTTC. Its protein product is CASSEAHGGLYYGYTF. This rearrangement joins TRBV6-1 to TRBJ1-2; no reliable D call. The germline V gene encodes CDR1 MNHNS and CDR2 SASEGT. The CDR3 length is 16 residues. Trimming removed 0 bases at V and 3 bases at J, with 14 bases between.

The rearrangement links TRBV20-1 to TRBJ2-7; D remains unclear. V lost 7 bases and J 2 bases, leaving 15 bases between the germline ends. There are 13 residues in the CDR3. Germline lookup yields CDR1 DFQATT and CDR2 SNEGSKA (reference sequence). The CDR3: CSVPDPITYEQYF. CDR3 bases: TGCAGTGTCCCGGACCCCATTACCTACGAGCAGTACTTC.

The V call is TRBV29-1, the J call TRBJ2-4; D might be TRBD1 (6 bases). The CDR3 consists of 16 residues. With 2 bases removed from V and 2 bases from J, the gap between germline ends came to 16 bases. Germline values: CDR1 SQVTM, CDR2 ANQGSEA. CDR3 coding DNA: TGCAGCGTTGAAACCCCGCTACAGGGAACCAAAAACATTCAGTACTTC. Its protein product is CSVETPLQGTKNIQYF.

The chain has TRBV12-3 or TRBV12-4 and TRBJ2-7, with D possibly called TRBD1 or TRBD2 (5 bases each). V lost 3 bases and J lost 4, with 16 bases in between. This CDR3 region has 15 residues. CDR3 bases: TGTGCCAGCAGTTTCGGAGGCAGGGTCCAATACGAGCAGTACTTC. Its protein product is CASSFGGRVQYEQYF.

The genes are TRBV28 and TRBJ2-7, with 15 nucleotides matching TRBD2. Germline assignment: CDR1 MDHEN and CDR2 SYDVKM. Trimming cost V 6 bases and J 4 bases; bases outside gene matches: 4. The CDR3 covers 15 residues. Here the CDR3 DNA reads TGTGCCAGCAGAACCGGACTAGCGGGAGGGTACGAGCAGTACTTC. Protein: CASRTGLAGGYEQYF.